This is a list of T cell receptor beta chains from one sample in a study of cytomegalovirus exposure and HLA in healthy donors. Libraries were prepared by immunoSEQ multiplex PCR; TCRdb keeps only in-frame clonotypes and omits some of them. The sample consists of 130,000 or so clones, about 8.5% of them appearing once. The sample consisted of PBMCs. Source of these receptors: a man aged 35 to 55 in good health and CMV-seronegative. Each CDR3 is given with its conserved first and last residue. D genes are given only for firm matches. Clone size appears in some rows only: once, few, many, or a class for an expanded clone.

CDR3aa,CDR3nt,j_gene,abundance,d_gene,v_gene
CASSLGARGGTDTQYF,TGTGCCAGCAGCTTAGGGGCGCGGGGAGGGACAGATACGCAGTATTTT,TRBJ2-3,NA,TRBD2,TRBV11-3
CASSPDRGDIQYF,TGTGCCAGCAGCCCAGACAGGGGTGACATTCAGTACTTC,TRBJ2-4,NA,TRBD1,TRBV7-2
CASSLDSYGYTF,TGTGCCAGCAGCTTAGATAGCTATGGCTACACCTTC,TRBJ1-2,few,NA,TRBV5-4
CAWSGQGKYSGANVLTF,TGTGCCTGGAGTGGACAGGGCAAATATTCTGGGGCCAACGTCCTGACTTTC,TRBJ2-6,NA,TRBD1,TRBV30
CATQGHYEQYF,TGTGCCACCCAGGGCCACTACGAGCAGTACTTC,TRBJ2-7,NA,NA,TRBV19
CASSLGVSEYQPQHF,TGTGCCAGCAGCTTAGGCGTATCCGAGTATCAGCCCCAGCATTTT,TRBJ1-5,NA,NA,TRBV7-9
CASSLDRTGSFHEQFF,TGTGCCAGCAGCTTAGATCGGACAGGGAGTTTCCATGAGCAGTTCTTC,TRBJ2-1,few,TRBD1,TRBV7-9
CASSWGGNTGELFF,TGTGCCAGCAGTTGGGGGGGGAACACCGGGGAGCTGTTTTTT,TRBJ2-2,few,TRBD2,TRBV27
CASSDYAHNEQFF,TGTGCCAGCAGTGACTACGCCCACAATGAGCAGTTCTTC,TRBJ2-1,NA,NA,TRBV6-1
CASSFPTSGGPYEQYF,TGTGCCAGCAGTTTCCCGACTAGCGGGGGGCCGTACGAGCAGTACTTC,TRBJ2-7,few,TRBD2,TRBV2
CASSSDRDSGNTIYF,TGTGCCAGCAGCTCTGACAGGGACTCTGGAAACACCATATATTTT,TRBJ1-3,few,TRBD1,TRBV5-4
CASSFGRAGDPYNEQFF,TGTGCCAGCAGCTTTGGCAGGGCGGGGGACCCCTACAATGAGCAGTTCTTC,TRBJ2-1,NA,TRBD2,TRBV11-2
CASSRTSGGETQYF,TGTGCCAGCAGCCGGACTAGCGGGGGGGAGACCCAGTACTTC,TRBJ2-5,NA,TRBD2,TRBV7-2
CASSLSPPETQYF,TGTGCCAGCAGTTTAAGCCCGCCCGAGACCCAGTACTTC,TRBJ2-5,few,NA,TRBV28
CASSDRQGHEQFF,TGTGCCAGCAGTGACCGACAGGGGCATGAGCAGTTCTTC,TRBJ2-1,NA,TRBD1,TRBV27
CASSFGGGNTIYF,TGTGCCAGTAGTTTTGGAGGAGGAAACACCATATATTTT,TRBJ1-3,NA,NA,TRBV19
CARGVGFEFGYTF,TGTGCCCGGGGGGTAGGGTTTGAGTTTGGCTACACCTTC,TRBJ1-2,few,NA,TRBV30
CASSQEEGTGANVLTF,TGCGCCAGCAGCCAAGAGGAGGGGACTGGGGCCAACGTCCTGACTTTC,TRBJ2-6,medium-sized,NA,TRBV4-3
CASRRGARETGELFF,TGCGCCAGCAGGCGGGGGGCCAGGGAAACCGGGGAGCTGTTTTTT,TRBJ2-2,NA,TRBD2,TRBV5-1
CASSSPGHFQETQYF,TGTGCCAGCAGTTCCCCCGGTCACTTTCAAGAGACCCAGTACTTC,TRBJ2-5,NA,NA,TRBV21-1
CAWSNQGAGELFF,TGTGCCTGGAGCAATCAGGGGGCCGGGGAGCTGTTTTTT,TRBJ2-2,NA,TRBD1,TRBV30
CATKQAANTEAFF,TGTGCCACTAAACAGGCCGCAAACACTGAAGCTTTCTTT,TRBJ1-1,NA,NA,TRBV11-2
CASSERGDAGAYNEQFF,TGTGCCAGCAGTGAACGAGGGGATGCGGGGGCGTACAATGAGCAGTTCTTC,TRBJ2-1,few,NA,TRBV2
CAISGVTSGQETQYF,TGTGCCATCAGTGGCGTTACGTCGGGGCAAGAGACCCAGTACTTC,TRBJ2-5,NA,NA,TRBV10-3
CASSLGAGGFQETQYF,TGCGCCAGCAGCTTGGGGGCTGGTGGGTTTCAAGAGACCCAGTACTTC,TRBJ2-5,many,NA,TRBV5-1
CSGKRVTEAFF,TGCAGCGGGAAGAGGGTCACTGAAGCTTTCTTT,TRBJ1-1,few,NA,TRBV29-1
CASSIRGVNEKLFF,TGTGCCAGTAGTATCAGGGGAGTAAATGAAAAACTGTTTTTT,TRBJ1-4,few,NA,TRBV19
CAWRETGAGELFF,TGTGCCTGGAGGGAAACAGGGGCCGGGGAGCTGTTTTTT,TRBJ2-2,few,TRBD1,TRBV30
CASSSSGTGLAEAFF,TGCGCCAGCAGCTCATCGGGGACAGGACTTGCTGAAGCTTTCTTT,TRBJ1-1,NA,TRBD1,TRBV5-1
CASSQASRLAGGLNEQFF,TGTGCCAGCAGCCAAGCATCACGACTAGCGGGGGGGTTAAATGAGCAGTTCTTC,TRBJ2-1,few,TRBD2,TRBV4-2
CASSPRGQGSTDTQYF,TGTGCCAGCAGCCCCAGAGGTCAGGGGAGCACAGATACGCAGTATTTT,TRBJ2-3,NA,NA,TRBV7-2
CASSLPSGGANEQFF,TGTGCCAGCAGCCTACCTAGCGGGGGGGCCAATGAGCAGTTCTTC,TRBJ2-1,few,TRBD2,TRBV13
CASSSQVRSNQPQHF,TGTGCCAGCAGTTCACAGGTTCGTAGCAATCAGCCCCAGCATTTT,TRBJ1-5,NA,NA,TRBV2
CASSLTGTSGGYNEQFF,TGTGCCAGCAGCTTGACCGGGACTAGCGGGGGGTACAATGAGCAGTTCTTC,TRBJ2-1,few,TRBD2,TRBV5-6
CASSLAALAGGPQETQYF,TGTGCCAGCAGCTTGGCCGCACTAGCGGGGGGTCCCCAAGAGACCCAGTACTTC,TRBJ2-5,NA,TRBD2,TRBV7-2
CASSQTTGVDQPQHF,TGCGCCAGCAGCCAGACTACAGGGGTAGATCAGCCCCAGCATTTT,TRBJ1-5,few,TRBD1,TRBV4-1
CASSEEQGRSEAFF,TGTGCCAGCAGTGAAGAACAGGGTCGGTCTGAAGCTTTCTTT,TRBJ1-1,many,NA,TRBV6-1
CASSRRDRPYEQYF,TGTGCCAGCAGCCGACGGGACAGGCCCTACGAGCAGTACTTC,TRBJ2-7,NA,TRBD1,TRBV7-8
CSVAGGANYNEQFF,TGCAGCGTTGCGGGGGGAGCAAACTACAATGAGCAGTTCTTC,TRBJ2-1,once,TRBD2,TRBV29-1
CASSPPGLAGIGGELFF,TGTGCCAGCTCACCACCCGGACTAGCGGGGATCGGCGGGGAGCTGTTTTTT,TRBJ2-2,NA,TRBD2,TRBV18
CASSYGTSGGANTQYF,TGTGCCAGCAGTTACGGGACTAGCGGGGGGGCAAATACGCAGTATTTT,TRBJ2-3,NA,TRBD2,TRBV6-5
CASSSPEGEETQYF,TGCGCCAGCAGCTCCCCCGAGGGGGAAGAGACCCAGTACTTC,TRBJ2-5,few,NA,TRBV5-1
CASSQDWDQPQHF,TGTGCCAGCAGCCAGGACTGGGATCAGCCCCAGCATTTT,TRBJ1-5,few,NA,TRBV6-5
CAIRGVLSSSGNTIYF,TGTGCCATCAGGGGAGTCTTATCCAGCTCTGGAAACACCATATATTTT,TRBJ1-3,NA,NA,TRBV10-3
CASSIPGLADTQYF,TGTGCCAGCAGCATCCCCGGACTAGCAGATACGCAGTATTTT,TRBJ2-3,NA,TRBD2,TRBV11-2
CASSSRGNEQFF,TGTGCCAGCAGTTCTCGGGGGAATGAGCAGTTCTTC,TRBJ2-1,few,NA,TRBV27
CASSHTGTAYEQYF,TGTGCCAGCAGCCATACCGGGACAGCGTACGAGCAGTACTTC,TRBJ2-7,few,TRBD1,TRBV4-2
CASTMDRVTYGYTF,TGTGCCAGCACCATGGACAGGGTGACCTATGGCTACACCTTC,TRBJ1-2,NA,TRBD1,TRBV6-1
CSVVLAGTTGELFF,TGCAGCGTTGTACTAGCGGGGACCACCGGGGAGCTGTTTTTT,TRBJ2-2,NA,TRBD2,TRBV29-1
CASSSQGAVKDYGYTF,TGTGCTAGCAGTTCCCAGGGGGCGGTAAAGGATTATGGCTACACCTTC,TRBJ1-2,few,TRBD1,TRBV28